These 22 T cell receptor beta chains were sequenced from one sample in a study of Ad26.COV2.S vaccination and SARS-CoV-2 variants. Sequenced by immunoSEQ multiplex PCR; TCRdb stores in-frame clones only, minus some. Of roughly 380,000 clones in the sample, under 95% were seen once. The source was peripheral blood, collected after recovery from COVID-19. These receptors were obtained from a human donor who had recovered from COVID-19.

V gene TRBV24-1 combines with J gene TRBJ2-3, with D tentatively TRBD1 or TRBD2 (5 bases each). The CDR3 has 19 residues. The germline gives CDR1 KGHDR, CDR2 SFDVKD. Trimming cost V 0 bases and J 0 bases, with 18 bases left between them. DNA for the CDR3: TGTGCCACCAGTGATTTGCGGGAAGCGACGGGGACGAGCACAGATACGCAGTATTTT. It is translated as CATSDLREATGTSTDTQYF.

The V gene is TRBV9, the J gene TRBJ2-3; D is ambiguous. The CDR3 totals 14 residues. The V end lost 7 bases, the J end lost 0 bases, and 12 bases lay between the germline ends. Germline loops: CDR1 SGDLS, CDR2 YYNGEE. The CDR3 nucleotides are TGTGCCAGCGGGGTGTTTGCTAGCACAGATACGCAGTATTTT. Protein sequence: CASGVFASTDTQYF.

J is TRBJ1-3 and V is TRBV19, with D possibly matching TRBD1 (5 bases). This CDR3 spans 15 amino acids. V dropped 6 bases and J dropped 4 bases, with 16 bases sitting between them. The V gene's germline CDR1 is LNHDA and CDR2 SQIVND (reference sequence). CDR3 sequence reads: CASRPAGTQGNTIYF. In DNA form, the CDR3 reads TGTGCCAGTAGGCCTGCCGGGACTCAAGGAAACACCATATATTTT.

The rearrangement uses TRBV2 and TRBJ1-5; 9 nucleotides align to TRBD1. V gave up 6 bases and J gave up 5 bases; unmatched junction bases: 11. The length of the CDR3 is 16 residues. CDR1 is SNHLY, CDR2 FYNNEI, per germline. In DNA, the CDR3 is TGTGCCAGCAGGAAACCGGGACAGGGTTCGGATCAGCCCCAGCATTTT. This translates into CASRKPGQGSDQPQHF.

This chain links TRBV6-5 with TRBJ1-2; D is perhaps TRBD1 (5 bases). Trimming took off 0 bases at V and 2 bases at J, with 10 bases between the two ends. The CDR3 has 15 residues. The germline V gene has CDR1 MNHEY and CDR2 SVGAGI. CDR3 coding DNA: TGTGCCAGCAGTTACTCGAAGGGACCGAACTATGGCTACACCTTC. Translated, it gives CASSYSKGPNYGYTF.

V and J are TRBV6-6 and TRBJ1-4; D gene unclear. Germline V lookup: CDR1 MNHNY, CDR2 SVGAGI (reference sequence). V dropped 5 bases and J dropped 2 bases, with 9 bases sitting between them. The CDR3 contains 14 residues. CDR3 coding DNA: TGTGCCAGCAGTACGGTTGGGACTAATGAAAAACTGTTTTTT. Translation: CASSTVGTNEKLFF.

The gene calls are TRBV11-2 and TRBJ1-2, with D possibly TRBD1 on 6 matching bases. Germline CDR1 reads SGHAT; CDR2 reads FQNNGV. V gave up 1 base and J gave up 8 bases, with 11 bases separating them. The CDR3 is 13 residues long. CDR3 sequence reads: CASSLGTAWGYTF. CDR3 nucleotide sequence: TGTGCCAGCAGCTTAGGGACAGCGTGGGGCTACACCTTC. The full variable domain, with the rest looked up from reference TRBV11-2 and TRBJ1-2, is EAGVAQSPRYKIIEKRQSVAFWCNPISGHATLYWYQQILGQGPKLLIQFQNNGVVDDSQLPKDRFSAERLKGVDSTLKIQPAKLEDSAVYLCASSLGTAWGYTFGSGTRLTVV.

This sequence joins TRBV6-1 and TRBJ2-4; 7 bases line up with TRBD1. The CDR3 extends over 16 amino acids. With 2 bases clipped from V and 0 bases from J, the junction kept 4 bases outside the gene matches. The V gene's germline CDR1 is MNHNS and CDR2 SASEGT. CDR3 amino acids: CASSEWDSLAKNIQYF. The CDR3 DNA reads as TGTGCCAGCAGTGAATGGGACAGCTTAGCCAAAAACATTCAGTACTTC.

This rearrangement joins TRBV5-1 to TRBJ2-6; 10 bases line up with TRBD1. The CDR3 has 17 residues. Losses at the gene ends were 4 bases for V and 1 base for J; bases not matched to a gene: 5. CDR1 SGHRS and CDR2 YFSETQ come from the germline V gene. The CDR3 spells CASSPGTGVSGANVLTF. The CDR3 DNA is TGCGCCAGCAGCCCCGGGACAGGGGTGTCTGGGGCCAACGTCCTGACTTTC.

The chain links TRBV5-1 to TRBJ2-1; TRBD2 is a possible D gene (7 bases). Germline V gene data show CDR1 as SGHRS and CDR2 as YFSETQ. The V end lost 2 bases, the J end lost 1 base, and 10 bases lay between the germline ends. The CDR3 sequence is 15 residues long. For the CDR3, the DNA is TGCGCCAGCAGCTTCGGGGGGACATCCTACAATGAGCAGTTCTTC. Its translation: CASSFGGTSYNEQFF.

This chain links TRBV9 with TRBJ1-4; D may be TRBD1 (5 bases). V was shortened by 0 bases and J by 8 bases, with 14 bases between the two germline ends. Looked up from germline, CDR1 is SGDLS and CDR2 is YYNGEE. This CDR3 has 15 amino acids. This CDR3 is CASSVANSGNEKLFF. CDR3 DNA: TGTGCCAGCAGCGTAGCGAATTCAGGGAACGAAAAACTGTTTTTT.

The chain employs TRBV7-8 and TRBJ1-2; 10 nucleotides match TRBD1. V lost 5 bases and J lost 5; bases outside the gene matches: 8. The CDR3 length is 15 residues. The germline gives CDR1 SGHVS, CDR2 FQNEAQ. CDR3 loop: CASSTRDRGPYGYTF. CDR3 in DNA: TGTGCCAGCAGCACTAGGGACAGGGGCCCTTATGGCTACACCTTC.

The chain couples TRBV23-1 to TRBJ1-5; no firm D call. TRBV23-1 qualifies as an ORF whose function is uncertain. V was cut by 11 bases and J by 0 bases, with 11 bases left in between. CDR3 size: 13 residues. CDR3 loop: CAHCEGSNQPQHF. The CDR3 DNA reads as TGCGCCCATTGTGAGGGTAGCAATCAGCCCCAGCATTTT.

This clone turned up a few times. The chain combines TRBV7-9 with TRBJ1-4; D not resolved. Germline V gene lookup returns CDR1 SEHNR and CDR2 FQNEAQ (reference sequence). CDR3 length equals 15 residues. Trimming shortened V by 5 bases and J by 6 bases, and 16 bases separated the two germline ends. CDR3 amino acids: CASSRNPGGDEKLFF. CDR3 in DNA: TGTGCCAGCAGCCGCAACCCCGGAGGTGATGAAAAACTGTTTTTT.

The chain uses TRBV5-1 and TRBJ2-1, with TRBD1 identical over 7 bases. There are 16 residues in the CDR3. After removal of 3 bases from V and 8 bases from J, the junction contained 14 bases not matched to a gene. The germline gives CDR1 SGHRS, CDR2 YFSETQ. The CDR3 reads CASSSGKDRPFDEQFF. As DNA, the CDR3 is TGCGCCAGCAGCTCGGGGAAGGACAGGCCGTTCGATGAGCAGTTCTTC.

This chain links TRBV28 with TRBJ2-7; TRBD2 agrees at 8 bases. Germline loops: CDR1 MDHEN, CDR2 SYDVKM. The CDR3 sequence is 15 residues long. J lost 5 bases, V lost 5 bases, and 11 bases had no gene match. The CDR3 DNA reads TGTGCCAGCAGTCCCCCTACGGGGGGGCGAAACGAGCAGTACTTC. Residues: CASSPPTGGRNEQYF.

The chain combines TRBV25-1 with TRBJ2-5; D perhaps matches TRBD1 (6 bases). Germline CDR1 and CDR2: MGHDK and SYGVNS. Between the trimmed V and J ends, which lost 4 bases and 1 base, there was a span of 13 bases. This CDR3 region has 15 residues. CDR3 sequence: CASSVTNRVQETQYF. The CDR3 nucleotides are TGTGCCAGCAGTGTAACCAACAGGGTCCAAGAGACCCAGTACTTC.

The V and J genes are TRBV5-4 and TRBJ1-1; D is ambiguous. The CDR3 extends over 13 amino acids. CDR1 SGHNT and CDR2 YYREEE come from the germline V gene (reference sequence). Trimming cost V 3 bases and J 1 base, with 7 bases left between them. For the CDR3, the DNA is TGTGCCAGCAGCTCCACGGCGAACACTGAAGCTTTCTTT. It translates to CASSSTANTEAFF. Complete variable domain (other parts from reference TRBV5-4 and TRBJ1-1): ETGVTQSPTHLIKTRGQQVTLRCSSQSGHNTVSWYQQALGQGPQFIFQYYREEENGRGNFPPRFSGLQFPNYSSELNVNALELDDSALYLCASSSTANTEAFFGQGTRLTVV.

This sequence joins TRBV7-6 and TRBJ2-3; D ambiguous. The V and J ends lost 0 bases and 6 bases respectively, with 10 bases between them. The germline CDR1 and CDR2 sequences are SGHVS and FNYEAQ. The CDR3 is made up of 14 amino acids. The CDR3 region has the DNA TGTGCCAGCAGCTTAGCGGGCCCACTCGATACGCAGTATTTT. Translation gives CASSLAGPLDTQYF.

The chain is built from TRBV11-2 and TRBJ2-2; D is perhaps TRBD1 (5 bases). In germline, CDR1 is SGHAT, CDR2 FQNNGV. Trimming took 5 bases from V and 2 from J, leaving 15 bases between them. This CDR3 comprises 16 residues. CDR3 coding DNA: TGTGCCAGCAGCGAAAATGTAGGACAAAACACCGGGGAGCTGTTTTTT. Translated, it gives CASSENVGQNTGELFF.

The V call is TRBV4-1, the J call TRBJ2-5, with 10 positions matching TRBD2. The V and J ends lost 2 bases and 4 bases, in that order; junction bases with no gene match: 1. The CDR3 is 14 amino acids. The V gene's germline CDR1 is MGHRA and CDR2 YSYEKL. CDR3 amino acids: CASSQRLAGETQYF. DNA for the CDR3: TGCGCCAGCAGCCAACGACTAGCGGGAGAGACCCAGTACTTC.

The J gene is TRBJ2-3, the V gene TRBV4-1; no definite D call. The CDR3 is 15 amino acids. CDR1 is MGHRA and CDR2 is YSYEKL in the germline V gene. With 1 base removed from V and 3 bases from J, the gap between germline ends came to 11 bases. The CDR3 region is CASSQVLPWTDTQYF. For the CDR3, the DNA is TGCGCCAGCAGCCAAGTGCTACCCTGGACAGATACGCAGTATTTT.